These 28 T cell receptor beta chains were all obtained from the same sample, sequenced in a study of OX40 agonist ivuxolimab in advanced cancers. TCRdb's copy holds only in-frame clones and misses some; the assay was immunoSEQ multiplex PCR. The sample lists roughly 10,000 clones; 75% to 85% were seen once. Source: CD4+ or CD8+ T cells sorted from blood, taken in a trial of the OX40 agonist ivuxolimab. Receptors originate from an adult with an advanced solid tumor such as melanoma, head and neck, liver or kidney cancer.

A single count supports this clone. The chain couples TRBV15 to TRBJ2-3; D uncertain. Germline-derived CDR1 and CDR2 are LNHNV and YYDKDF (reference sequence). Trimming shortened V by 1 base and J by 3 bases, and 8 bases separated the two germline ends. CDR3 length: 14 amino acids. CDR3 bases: TGTGCCACCAGCAGAGCCCCCACGACAGATACGCAGTATTTT. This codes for CATSRAPTTDTQYF.

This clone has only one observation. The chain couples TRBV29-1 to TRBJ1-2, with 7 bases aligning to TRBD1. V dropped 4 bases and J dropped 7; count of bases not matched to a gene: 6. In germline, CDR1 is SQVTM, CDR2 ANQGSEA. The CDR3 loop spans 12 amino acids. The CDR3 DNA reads TGCAGCGTTGGCGACAGGGTTGGTGGCTACACCTTC. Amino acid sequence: CSVGDRVGGYTF.

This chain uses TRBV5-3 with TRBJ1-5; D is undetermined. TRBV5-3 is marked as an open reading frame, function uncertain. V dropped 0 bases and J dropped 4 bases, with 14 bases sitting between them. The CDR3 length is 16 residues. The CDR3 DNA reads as TGTGCCAGAAGCTTGGTACAGAAGGAGTCAAATCAGCCCCAGCATTTT. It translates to CARSLVQKESNQPQHF.

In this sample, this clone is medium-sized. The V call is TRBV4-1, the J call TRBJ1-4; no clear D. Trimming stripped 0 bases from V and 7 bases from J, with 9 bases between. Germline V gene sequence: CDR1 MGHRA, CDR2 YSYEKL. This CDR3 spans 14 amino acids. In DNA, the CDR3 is TGCGCCAGCAGCCAAGAGACGGTGGGTGAAAAACTGTTTTTT. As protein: CASSQETVGEKLFF.

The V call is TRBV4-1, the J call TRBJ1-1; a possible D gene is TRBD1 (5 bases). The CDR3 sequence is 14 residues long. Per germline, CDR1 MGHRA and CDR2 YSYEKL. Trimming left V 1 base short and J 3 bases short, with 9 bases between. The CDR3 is CASSQGRVDTEAFF. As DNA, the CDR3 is TGCGCCAGCAGCCAAGGCAGGGTTGACACTGAAGCTTTCTTT.

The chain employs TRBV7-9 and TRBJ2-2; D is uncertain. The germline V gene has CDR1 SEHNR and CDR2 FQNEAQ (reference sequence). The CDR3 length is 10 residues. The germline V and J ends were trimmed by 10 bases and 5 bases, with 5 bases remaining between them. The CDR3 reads CAKWTGELFF. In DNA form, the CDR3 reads TGTGCCAAGTGGACCGGGGAGCTGTTTTTT. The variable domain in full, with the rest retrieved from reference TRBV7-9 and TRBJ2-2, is DTGVSQNPRHKITKRGQNVTFRCDPISEHNRLYWYRQTLGQGPEFLTYFQNEAQLEKSRLLSDRFSAERPKGSFSTLEIQRTEQGDSAMYLCAKWTGELFFGEGSRLTVL.

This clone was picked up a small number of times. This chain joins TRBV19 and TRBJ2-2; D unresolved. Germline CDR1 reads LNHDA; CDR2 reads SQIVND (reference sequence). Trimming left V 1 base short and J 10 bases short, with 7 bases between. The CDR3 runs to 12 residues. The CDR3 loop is CASSIGGLELFF. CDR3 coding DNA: TGTGCCAGTAGTATAGGGGGTTTGGAGCTGTTTTTT. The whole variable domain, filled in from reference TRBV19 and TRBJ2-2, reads DGGITQSPKYLFRKEGQNVTLSCEQNLNHDAMYWYRQDPGQGLRLIYYSQIVNDFQKGDIAEGYSVSREKKESFPLTVTSAQKNPTAFYLCASSIGGLELFFGEGSRLTVL.

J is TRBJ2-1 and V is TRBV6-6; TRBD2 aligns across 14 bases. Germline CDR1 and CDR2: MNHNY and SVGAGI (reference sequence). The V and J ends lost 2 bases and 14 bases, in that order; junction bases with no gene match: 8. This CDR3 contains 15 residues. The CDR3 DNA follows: TGTGCCAGCAGTTACCCGACTAGCGGGGGGGCCGGAGAGTTCTTC. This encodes CASSYPTSGGAGEFF.

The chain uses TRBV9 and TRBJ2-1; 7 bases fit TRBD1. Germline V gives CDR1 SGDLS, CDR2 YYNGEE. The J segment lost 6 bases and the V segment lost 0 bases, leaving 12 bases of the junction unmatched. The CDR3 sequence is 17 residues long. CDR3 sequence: CASSVGGYRDRANEQFF. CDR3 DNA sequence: TGTGCCAGCAGCGTAGGGGGATACCGGGACAGAGCCAATGAGCAGTTCTTC.

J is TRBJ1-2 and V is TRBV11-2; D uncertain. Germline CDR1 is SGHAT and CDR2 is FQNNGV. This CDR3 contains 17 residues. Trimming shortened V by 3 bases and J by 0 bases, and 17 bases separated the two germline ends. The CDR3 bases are TGTGCCAGCAGCTTCCCGTGGGTGGAAACATCTAACTATGGCTACACCTTC. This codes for CASSFPWVETSNYGYTF.

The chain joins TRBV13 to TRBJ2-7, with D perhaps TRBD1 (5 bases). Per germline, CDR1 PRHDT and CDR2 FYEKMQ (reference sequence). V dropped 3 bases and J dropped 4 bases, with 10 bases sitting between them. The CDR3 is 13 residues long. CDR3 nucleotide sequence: TGTGCCAGCAGCTTGAGACAGACATACGAGCAGTACTTC. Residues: CASSLRQTYEQYF.

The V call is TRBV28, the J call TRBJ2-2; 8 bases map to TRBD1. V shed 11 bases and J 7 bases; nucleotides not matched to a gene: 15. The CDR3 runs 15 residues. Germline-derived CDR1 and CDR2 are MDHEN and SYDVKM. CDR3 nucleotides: TGTGCCGGGGCAGGGGGCCCCGAATCGCTCGGGGAGCTGTTTTTT. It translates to CAGAGGPESLGELFF.

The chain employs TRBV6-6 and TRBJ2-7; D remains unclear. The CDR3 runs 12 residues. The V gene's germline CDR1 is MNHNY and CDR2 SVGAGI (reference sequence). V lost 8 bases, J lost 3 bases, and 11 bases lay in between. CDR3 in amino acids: CASAISLYEQYF. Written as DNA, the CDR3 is TGTGCCAGCGCGATTTCCCTCTACGAGCAGTACTTC.

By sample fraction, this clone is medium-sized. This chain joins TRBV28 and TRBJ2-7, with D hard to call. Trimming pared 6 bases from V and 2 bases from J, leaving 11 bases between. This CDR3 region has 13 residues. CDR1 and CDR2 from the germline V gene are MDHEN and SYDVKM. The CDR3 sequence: CASSLAAPYEQYF. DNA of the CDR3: TGTGCCAGCAGCCTCGCGGCTCCCTACGAGCAGTACTTC.

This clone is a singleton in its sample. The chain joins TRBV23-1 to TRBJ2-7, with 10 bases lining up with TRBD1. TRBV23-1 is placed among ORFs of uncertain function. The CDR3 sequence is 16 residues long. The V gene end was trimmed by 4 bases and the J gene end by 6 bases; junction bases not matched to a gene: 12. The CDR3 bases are TGCGCCAGCAGTCCTATCCGGGACAGGGGACCAGCCGAGCAGTACTTC. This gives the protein CASSPIRDRGPAEQYF.

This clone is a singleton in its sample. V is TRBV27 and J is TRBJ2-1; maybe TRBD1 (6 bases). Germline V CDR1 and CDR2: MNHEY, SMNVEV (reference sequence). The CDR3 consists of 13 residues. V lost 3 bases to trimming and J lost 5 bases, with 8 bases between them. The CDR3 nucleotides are TGTGCCAGCAGTTTGTGGGACAACAATGAGCAGTTCTTC. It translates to CASSLWDNNEQFF.

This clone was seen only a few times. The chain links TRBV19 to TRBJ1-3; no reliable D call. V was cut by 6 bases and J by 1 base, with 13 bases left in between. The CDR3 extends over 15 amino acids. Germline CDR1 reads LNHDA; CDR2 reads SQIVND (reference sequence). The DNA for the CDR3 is TGTGCCAGTAGCTTAGCCGCGGGGTCTGGAAACACCATATATTTT. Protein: CASSLAAGSGNTIYF. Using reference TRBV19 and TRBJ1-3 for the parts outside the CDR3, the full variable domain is DGGITQSPKYLFRKEGQNVTLSCEQNLNHDAMYWYRQDPGQGLRLIYYSQIVNDFQKGDIAEGYSVSREKKESFPLTVTSAQKNPTAFYLCASSLAAGSGNTIYFGEGSWLTVV.

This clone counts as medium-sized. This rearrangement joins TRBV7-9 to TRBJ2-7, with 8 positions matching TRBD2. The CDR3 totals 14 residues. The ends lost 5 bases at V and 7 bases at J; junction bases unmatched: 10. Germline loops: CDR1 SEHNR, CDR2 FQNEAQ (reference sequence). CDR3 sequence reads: CASSPAGEMWEQYF. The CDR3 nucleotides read TGTGCCAGCAGCCCAGCGGGGGAGATGTGGGAGCAGTACTTC.

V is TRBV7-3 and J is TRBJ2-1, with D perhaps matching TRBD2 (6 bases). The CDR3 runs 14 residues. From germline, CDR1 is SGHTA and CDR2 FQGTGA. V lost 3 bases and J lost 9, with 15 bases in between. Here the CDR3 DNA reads TGTGCCAGCAGCTTGGAGGGACTTAGCGGTGAGCAGTTCTTC. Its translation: CASSLEGLSGEQFF. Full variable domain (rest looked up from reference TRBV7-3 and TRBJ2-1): GAGVSQTPSNKVTEKGKYVELRCDPISGHTALYWYRQSLGQGPEFLIYFQGTGAADDSGLPNDRFFAVRPEGSVSTLKIQRTERGDSAVYLCASSLEGLSGEQFFGPGTRLTVL.

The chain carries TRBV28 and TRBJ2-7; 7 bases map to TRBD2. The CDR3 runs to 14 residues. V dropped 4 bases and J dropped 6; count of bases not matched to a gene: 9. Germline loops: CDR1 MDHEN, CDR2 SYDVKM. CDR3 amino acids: CASSYLAEAIEQYF. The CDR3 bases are TGTGCCAGCAGTTATCTAGCGGAGGCGATCGAGCAGTACTTC.

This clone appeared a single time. This CDR3 reads CASSSGYGTQYF. In DNA, the CDR3 is TGTGCCAGCAGCTCGGGGTATGGGACCCAGTACTTC. The chain couples TRBV28 to TRBJ2-5; TRBD2 might be the D (5 bases). The length of the CDR3 is 12 residues. Germline V lookup: CDR1 MDHEN, CDR2 SYDVKM. V was shortened by 6 bases and J by 7 bases, with 12 bases between the two germline ends.

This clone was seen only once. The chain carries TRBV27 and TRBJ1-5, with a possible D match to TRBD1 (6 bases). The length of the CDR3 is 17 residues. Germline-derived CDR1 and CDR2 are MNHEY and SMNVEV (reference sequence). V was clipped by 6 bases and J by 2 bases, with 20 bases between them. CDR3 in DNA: TGTGCCAGCAGCGGCAGAAGAGGGGGAGGGGGCAATCAGCCCCAGCATTTT. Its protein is CASSGRRGGGGNQPQHF.

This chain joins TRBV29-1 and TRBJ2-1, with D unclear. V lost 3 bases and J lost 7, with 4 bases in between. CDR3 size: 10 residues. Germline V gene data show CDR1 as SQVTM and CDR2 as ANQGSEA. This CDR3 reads CSVEKNEQFF. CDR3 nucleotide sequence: TGCAGCGTTGAGAAAAATGAGCAGTTCTTC.

CDR3 sequence reads: CASSGTGDTGELFF. The CDR3 nucleotides are TGTGCCAGCAGTGGGACAGGGGACACCGGGGAGCTGTTTTTT. The chain is built from TRBV6-4 and TRBJ2-2; 9 bases map to TRBD1. The CDR3 runs 14 residues. The germline CDR1 and CDR2 sequences are MRHNA and SNTAGT. J gave up 3 bases and V 4 bases, and 0 bases lay outside the gene matches.

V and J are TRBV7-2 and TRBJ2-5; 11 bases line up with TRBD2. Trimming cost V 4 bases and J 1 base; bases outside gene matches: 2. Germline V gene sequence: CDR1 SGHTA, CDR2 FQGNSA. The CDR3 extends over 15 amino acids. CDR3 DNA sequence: TGTGCCAGCAGCTCTAGCGGGGGGCTCCAAGAGACCCAGTACTTC. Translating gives CASSSSGGLQETQYF.

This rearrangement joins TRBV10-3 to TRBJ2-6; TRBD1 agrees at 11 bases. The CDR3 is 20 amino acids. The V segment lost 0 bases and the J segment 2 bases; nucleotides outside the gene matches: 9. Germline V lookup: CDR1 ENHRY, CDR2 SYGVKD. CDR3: CAISESFARTGGTGANVLTF. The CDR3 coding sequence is TGTGCCATCAGTGAGTCCTTCGCAAGGACAGGGGGCACTGGGGCCAACGTCCTGACTTTC.

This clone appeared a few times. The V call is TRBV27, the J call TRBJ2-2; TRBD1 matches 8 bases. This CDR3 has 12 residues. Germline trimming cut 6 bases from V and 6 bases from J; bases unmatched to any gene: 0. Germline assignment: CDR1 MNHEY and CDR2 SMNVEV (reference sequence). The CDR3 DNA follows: TGTGCCAGCAGACAGGGGGCCGGGGAGCTGTTTTTT. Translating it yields CASRQGAGELFF.

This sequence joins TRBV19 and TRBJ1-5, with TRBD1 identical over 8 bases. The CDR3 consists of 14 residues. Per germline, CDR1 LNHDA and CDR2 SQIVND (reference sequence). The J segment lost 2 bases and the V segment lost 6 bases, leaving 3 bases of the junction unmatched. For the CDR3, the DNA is TGTGCCAGTAGGCAGACAGGGGGCAATCAGCCCCAGCATTTT. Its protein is CASRQTGGNQPQHF.